These 20 T cell receptor beta chains originate from one sample sequenced in a study of Graves' ophthalmopathy and Graves' hyperthyroidism. From RNA, the CDR3 regions of TCR beta chains were amplified and sequenced. First-round RT-PCR used HTBI primers; second-round multiplex PCR followed. TCRdb ran MiXCR on the multiplex PCR reads and lists one entry per CDR3 protein. The sample lists 1 million to 1.3 million distinct CDR3 sequences, 35% to 45% occurring once. The sequencing input was peripheral blood or thyroid tissue (not recorded which). All receptors come from an adult man with Graves' hyperthyroidism.

This clonotype appeared a few times. The rearrangement uses TRBV5-1 and TRBJ1-5, with 7 positions matching TRBD1. The CDR3 runs 15 residues. CDR1 SGHRS and CDR2 YFSETQ come from the germline V gene. V trimming: 2 bases; J trimming: 4 bases; junction bases outside the gene matches: 6. The CDR3 reads CASSLTGQPNQPQHF. The DNA for the CDR3 is TGCGCCAGCAGCTTAACGGGACAGCCAAATCAGCCCCAGCATTTT.

Many counts were recorded for this clonotype. This chain connects TRBV2 to TRBJ2-7, with 10 nucleotides matching TRBD2. Looked up from germline, CDR1 is SNHLY and CDR2 is FYNNEI. CDR3 length: 18 amino acids. V was clipped by 6 bases and J by 1 base; unmatched bases: 15. The DNA of the CDR3 is TGTGCCAGCAGGGCCGGGACCTTAGAACTAGCGGGGTCCTACGAGCAGTACTTC. It encodes CASRAGTLELAGSYEQYF.

V is TRBV12-3 or TRBV12-4 and J is TRBJ2-2; D is ambiguous. V lost 5 bases and J lost 7, with 14 bases in between. CDR3 length equals 14 residues. The CDR3 sequence is CASSLPYMGGELFF. The CDR3 DNA follows: TGTGCCAGCAGTCTCCCTTATATGGGCGGGGAGCTGTTTTTT.

This clonotype was recorded many times. This chain joins TRBV11-2 and TRBJ1-4; maybe TRBD1 (5 bases). Trimming took 4 bases from V and 7 from J, leaving 13 bases between them. Germline V gene sequence: CDR1 SGHAT, CDR2 FQNNGV. The CDR3 totals 14 residues. CDR3 loop: CASSYGGSGEKLFF. The CDR3 DNA reads TGTGCCAGCAGCTACGGGGGGTCTGGTGAAAAACTGTTTTTT.

The chain combines TRBV7-2 with TRBJ1-2; 7 nucleotides line up with TRBD1. The CDR3 has 16 amino acids. CDR1 SGHTA and CDR2 FQGNSA come from the germline V gene. V gave up 5 bases and J gave up 2 bases; unmatched junction bases: 11. CDR3 protein: CASSGYDRVRNYGYTF. The CDR3 coding sequence is TGTGCCAGCAGCGGTTACGACAGGGTCAGAAACTATGGCTACACCTTC.

The sample holds a few counts of this clonotype. V gene TRBV30 combines with J gene TRBJ2-7, with 8 bases lining up with TRBD2. V lost 4 bases and J lost 6; bases outside the gene matches: 11. This CDR3 contains 14 residues. Germline assignment: CDR1 GTSNPN and CDR2 SVGIG (reference sequence). The CDR3, as DNA: TGTGCCTGGATGTCCGAGCGGGAGCGGGGCGAGCAGTACTTC. Translating it yields CAWMSERERGEQYF.

This clonotype has ten or more counts. The CDR3 coding sequence is TGTGCCATCAGTGAGCCGTTGGGTAGTGACTCAGGAGAAAAACTGTTTTTT. This sequence encodes CAISEPLGSDSGEKLFF. The V call is TRBV10-3, the J call TRBJ1-4; D remains unclear. From germline, CDR1 is ENHRY and CDR2 SYGVKD. The CDR3 contains 17 residues. The V gene lost 2 bases and the J gene lost 8 bases, with 21 bases spanning the gap.

In its sample, this clonotype was seen many times. The chain is built from TRBV10-3 and TRBJ1-2; 7 bases are shared with TRBD1. Germline V gene data show CDR1 as ENHRY and CDR2 as SYGVKD. V gave up 6 bases and J gave up 3 bases; unmatched junction bases: 19. This CDR3 comprises 18 residues. This CDR3 is CAIRSDRGIGTVDYGYTF. The CDR3 DNA sequence: TGTGCCATCAGGTCCGACCGGGGGATTGGGACAGTGGACTATGGCTACACCTTC.

This clonotype was counted ten times or more. The chain uses TRBV4-1 and TRBJ1-2; maybe TRBD1 (6 bases). The CDR3 covers 15 residues. CDR1 MGHRA and CDR2 YSYEKL come from the germline V gene. V shed 3 bases and J shed 4 bases, with 15 bases lying between them. The CDR3 here is CASSQERQDPYGYTF. CDR3 sequence (DNA): TGCGCCAGCAGCCAGGAACGACAGGACCCCTATGGCTACACCTTC.

This clonotype appeared many times. CDR3 DNA sequence: TGTGCCAGCAGCTTAGCTAGGGCAGACCAAGTCCTGTTTTTT. Translated: CASSLARADQVLFF. V and J are TRBV7-9 and TRBJ1-4, with D unclear. CDR1 and CDR2 (germline): SEHNR, FQNEAQ (reference sequence). V was cut by 0 bases and J by 14 bases, with 16 bases left in between. The CDR3 has 14 amino acids.

As for this clonotype: This may be a read error: a much more frequent sequence differs by one nucleotide. This chain connects TRBV20-1 to TRBJ1-5, with D perhaps matching TRBD1 (6 bases). Germline CDR1 reads DFQATT; CDR2 reads SNEGSKA (reference sequence). This CDR3 has 14 amino acids. The CDR3 DNA follows: TGCGGTGCTGGTGGGACAAGGCCTAATCAGCCCCAGCATTTT. It translates to CGAGGTRPNQPQHF.

This clonotype was seen only a few times. The CDR3 DNA is TGCAGTGGGGGAAGGGACACGGGGGAGACCATATATTTT. Translating gives CSGGRDTGETIYF. The rearrangement uses TRBV20-1 and TRBJ1-3, with D perhaps TRBD1 (6 bases). The CDR3 runs to 13 residues. Germline V gives CDR1 DFQATT, CDR2 SNEGSKA (reference sequence). Trimming cost V 7 bases and J 10 bases, with 20 bases left between them.

This clonotype was detected a few times. The rearrangement links TRBV27 to TRBJ2-2; the D is unclear. The CDR3 is made up of 12 amino acids. Germline lookup yields CDR1 MNHEY and CDR2 SMNVEV (reference sequence). The CDR3 nucleotides are TGTGCTGCTGTGTCCGACACCGGGGAGCTGTTTTTT. This codes for CAAVSDTGELFF.

J is TRBJ2-5 and V is TRBV3-1; D possibly uses TRBD1 or TRBD2 (5 bases each). Germline lookup yields CDR1 LGHDT and CDR2 YNNKEL (reference sequence). This CDR3 is 13 amino acids long. V was cut by 7 bases and J by 9 bases, with 18 bases left in between. The DNA for the CDR3 is TGTGCCAGCACCACCGGGACGGTTCATCCCCAGTACTTC. Its protein is CASTTGTVHPQYF.

This clonotype was detected ten times or more. This rearrangement joins TRBV5-8 to TRBJ1-2; 8 bases map to TRBD1. Trimming took 2 bases from V and 8 from J; bases not matched to a gene: 11. CDR1 and CDR2 (germline): SGHTS, YDEGEE. The length of the CDR3 is 15 residues. The CDR3 reads CASSLYLSGGQGYTF. For the CDR3, the DNA is TGTGCCAGCAGCTTATATTTGTCAGGGGGCCAGGGCTACACCTTC.

There are a few counts of this clonotype. V is TRBV12-3 or TRBV12-4 and J is TRBJ2-7; D gene ambiguous. The V and J ends lost 4 bases and 3 bases respectively, with 7 bases between them. The CDR3 is made up of 12 amino acids. CDR3 sequence reads: CASSSSIYEQYF. The CDR3 nucleotides are TGTGCCAGCAGTTCCAGTATCTACGAGCAGTACTTC.

This clonotype showed up many times. V usage is TRBV5-8 and J usage is TRBJ1-6, with D tentatively TRBD1 (6 bases). CDR3 size: 13 residues. Trimming left V 0 bases short and J 10 bases short, with 8 bases between. Germline V gene sequence: CDR1 SGHTS, CDR2 YDEGEE. The chain's CDR3 is CASSLGRGSPLHF. The CDR3 nucleotides are TGTGCCAGCAGCTTGGGCAGGGGATCACCCCTCCACTTT. Using reference TRBV5-8 and TRBJ1-6 for the parts outside the CDR3, the full variable domain is EAGVTQSPTHLIKTRGQQATLRCSPISGHTSVYWYQQALGLGLQFLLWYDEGEERNRGNFPPRFSGRQFPNYSSELNVNALELEDSALYLCASSLGRGSPLHFGNGTRLTVT.

The J gene is TRBJ1-1, the V gene TRBV4-1; D is unclear. Trimming removed 0 bases at V and 1 base at J, with 6 bases between. The CDR3 runs to 14 residues. Germline CDR1 is MGHRA and CDR2 is YSYEKL. The DNA of the CDR3 is TGCGCCAGCAGCCAAGACCTTCGGAACACTGAAGCTTTCTTT. It codes for CASSQDLRNTEAFF.

This clonotype has more than one count but fewer than ten. The gene calls are TRBV20-1 and TRBJ1-5; 10 bases fit TRBD1. Germline V gives CDR1 DFQATT, CDR2 SNEGSKA (reference sequence). V was pared by 5 bases and J by 1 base, with 5 bases of the junction left unmatched. This CDR3 has 15 residues. As DNA, the CDR3 is TGCAGTGCTCCCCGACAGGGGGCCAGCAATCAGCCCCAGCATTTT. Translation: CSAPRQGASNQPQHF.

About this clonotype: One end of the junction fails to match germline, which may point to a read error. The chain links TRBV19 to TRBJ1-5; the D gene is possibly TRBD1 (6 bases). The germline V gene encodes CDR1 LNHDA and CDR2 SQIVND (reference sequence). The CDR3 runs to 16 residues. The DNA of the CDR3 is TGTGCCAGTAGTATCCCCGGGACGGGGGGCCGTCAGTCCCAGCATTTT. As protein: CASSIPGTGGRQSQHF.